This T cell receptor (beta chain) originates from a study of immune reconstitution after stem cell transplant in scleroderma (dated by TCRdb to about 2017). For CDR1 and CDR2, the germline V gene lists SGHDT and YYEEEE. Its CDR3 holds 18 amino acids, cysteine through phenylalanine. The retained sequence is limited to the CDR3, 54 bases, with the frame set at the first base. The germline ends are 23 bases apart after V is trimmed by 3 bases and J by 4 bases. Only a few counts were recorded for this clonotype. The antigen it recognizes is unknown. No base-level quality is on record; no much larger clone is a single base apart. Library preparation used RT-PCR. Instrument used: Illumina MiSeq. Through fastp at Q25 and MiXCR, TCRdb rebuilt clones from the public reads, retaining in-frame beta chains. Entries are consolidated by CDR3 protein sequence, retaining the most common genes and DNA. The sample table records 3,000 to 4,500 distinct CDR3 sequences; 6.3% of these occur just once. Jointly, the top ten make up 15% of the sample.

Sample collection was performed before or after autologous hematopoietic stem cell transplantation (not recorded which). This chain joins TRBV5-6 to TRBJ1-5, with TRBD1 tentatively as D gene (5 bases match). The clonotype comes from a female donor with systemic sclerosis. Donor details come from another sample of the same person, matched by shared clones. The encoded CDR3 is CASSWGGPQLLRNQPQHF. The nucleotide sequence is TGTGCCAGCAGCTGGGGGGGACCACAGCTGCTAAGGAATCAGCCCCAGCATTTT.